The 21 T cell receptor beta chains below all came from one sample that was sequenced in a study of blood T cell repertoires in COVID-19. Some clones are missing from TCRdb's copy, which holds only in-frame ones; the method was immunoSEQ multiplex PCR. The data show some 89,000 clones, approximately 90% seen once. Sequenced: peripheral blood. The receptors come from a man aged 45 to 65 with acute or convalescent COVID-19.

This chain links TRBV24-1 with TRBJ2-3; TRBD2 aligns across 11 bases. The germline V gene has CDR1 KGHDR and CDR2 SFDVKD. Trimming removed 3 bases from V and 6 bases from J; junction bases left unmatched: 7. The CDR3 length is 16 residues. The chain's CDR3 is CATSDLPSGGPDTQYF. The CDR3, as DNA: TGTGCCACCAGTGATCTCCCTAGCGGGGGGCCGGATACGCAGTATTTT.

This chain joins TRBV5-1 and TRBJ2-1; 7 nucleotides match TRBD2. The CDR3 runs to 14 residues. Germline V gene sequence: CDR1 SGHRS, CDR2 YFSETQ. After removal of 7 bases from V and 6 bases from J, the junction contained 10 bases not matched to a gene. For the CDR3, the DNA is TGCGCCAGCCGAGACCGGGACTACGGCAATGAGCAGTTCTTC. Translating it yields CASRDRDYGNEQFF. The full variable domain, with the rest looked up from reference TRBV5-1 and TRBJ2-1, is KAGVTQTPRYLIKTRGQQVTLSCSPISGHRSVSWYQQTPGQGLQFLFEYFSETQRNKGNFPGRFSGRQFSNSRSEMNVSTLELGDSALYLCASRDRDYGNEQFFGPGTRLTVL.

In its sample, this clone was seen a few times. J is TRBJ1-1 and V is TRBV12-3 or TRBV12-4; no reliable D call. Between the trimmed V and J ends, which lost 6 bases and 10 bases, there was a span of 18 bases. This CDR3 region has 13 residues. The CDR3 sequence: CASSPRGLRGAFF. The CDR3 DNA sequence: TGTGCCAGCAGCCCCCGGGGTTTAAGAGGAGCTTTCTTT.

This clone has a handful of counts. The chain is built from TRBV7-8 and TRBJ1-2, with 8 bases aligning to TRBD1. The junction had 8 bases not matched to a gene; V was cut back by 1 base and J by 7 bases. The CDR3 is 15 residues long. Germline lookup yields CDR1 SGHVS and CDR2 FQNEAQ. The CDR3 region is CASSLGTGGSAGYTF. DNA of the CDR3: TGTGCCAGCAGCTTAGGAACAGGGGGGTCGGCTGGCTACACCTTC.

The chain has TRBV11-3 and TRBJ2-1; D not resolved. The CDR3 consists of 14 residues. Germline V gives CDR1 SGHNT, CDR2 YENEEA. V lost 5 bases and J lost 6, with 14 bases in between. The CDR3 sequence is CASSPGPFGNEQFF. The DNA for the CDR3 is TGTGCCAGCAGCCCTGGGCCCTTTGGCAATGAGCAGTTCTTC.

The chain recombines TRBV28 with TRBJ1-5; D not resolved. The CDR3 is 15 residues long. V dropped 2 bases and J dropped 2 bases, with 10 bases sitting between them. The V gene's germline CDR1 is MDHEN and CDR2 SYDVKM. The CDR3 here is CASSLEGPRNQPQHF. The CDR3, as DNA: TGTGCCAGCAGTTTAGAGGGTCCGCGCAATCAGCCCCAGCATTTT.

This clone was counted once. V gene TRBV2 combines with J gene TRBJ1-4; D is ambiguous. Germline CDR1 reads SNHLY; CDR2 reads FYNNEI. V lost 6 bases to trimming and J lost 3 bases, with 14 bases between them. The CDR3 is 15 amino acids. The chain's CDR3 is CASRWAAGSNEKLFF. The CDR3 nucleotides are TGTGCCAGCAGGTGGGCAGCGGGGTCTAATGAAAAACTGTTTTTT.

The gene calls are TRBV24-1 and TRBJ1-2; 10 bases are a match to TRBD1. This CDR3 has 14 amino acids. V lost 3 bases to trimming and J lost 8 bases; unmatched junction nucleotides: 5. The germline V gene has CDR1 KGHDR and CDR2 SFDVKD. The CDR3 loop is CATSDPGTGEGYTF. The CDR3 coding sequence is TGTGCCACCAGTGATCCGGGGACAGGGGAAGGCTACACCTTC.

The J gene is TRBJ2-7, the V gene TRBV4-1, with D perhaps matching TRBD2 (5 bases). The V and J ends lost 0 bases and 2 bases respectively, with 11 bases between them. Looked up from germline, CDR1 is MGHRA and CDR2 is YSYEKL. The CDR3 has 15 residues. The CDR3: CASSQDEGTAYEQYF. The CDR3 DNA follows: TGCGCCAGCAGCCAAGATGAGGGAACTGCCTACGAGCAGTACTTC.

This chain links TRBV7-2 with TRBJ1-2, with D perhaps TRBD1 (6 bases). Looked up from germline, CDR1 is SGHTA and CDR2 is FQGNSA. The ends were cut back, 2 bases at V and 2 bases at J, with 12 bases in the middle. This CDR3 region has 15 residues. DNA for the CDR3: TGTGCCAGCAGCTTATTGGGGGCAGGGAACTATGGCTACACCTTC. Translated: CASSLLGAGNYGYTF.

This chain connects TRBV29-1 to TRBJ2-4, with D perhaps matching TRBD2 (5 bases). Germline lookup yields CDR1 SQVTM and CDR2 ANQGSEA. The CDR3 contains 11 residues. V was clipped by 7 bases and J by 7 bases, with 11 bases between them. In DNA form, the CDR3 reads TGCAGCGCCGAGGGTGGGAACATTCAGTACTTC. This translates into CSAEGGNIQYF.

There are a few counts of this clone. The J gene is TRBJ2-1, the V gene TRBV7-6, with TRBD1 identical over 7 bases. V gave up 2 bases and J gave up 8 bases; unmatched junction bases: 9. Germline values: CDR1 SGHVS, CDR2 FNYEAQ. There are 15 residues in the CDR3. CDR3 protein: CASSLQGGTGDEQFF. Here the CDR3 DNA reads TGTGCCAGCAGCTTACAAGGGGGCACCGGGGATGAGCAGTTCTTC.

The chain uses TRBV28 and TRBJ1-2; 10 bases align to TRBD1. The V and J ends lost 9 bases and 4 bases, in that order; junction bases with no gene match: 5. CDR3 size: 13 residues. The germline V gene encodes CDR1 MDHEN and CDR2 SYDVKM. The CDR3 DNA is TGTGCCAGTGGGACAGGGGTCCCCTATGGCTACACCTTC. Protein: CASGTGVPYGYTF.

The rearrangement joins TRBV2 to TRBJ2-3; D is uncertain. The length of the CDR3 is 11 residues. Germline CDR1 is SNHLY and CDR2 is FYNNEI. V lost 6 bases, J lost 6 bases, and 7 bases lay in between. CDR3 region: CASSNRDTQYF. Written as DNA, the CDR3 is TGTGCCAGCAGCAACCGGGATACGCAGTATTTT.

The chain combines TRBV28 with TRBJ2-5; TRBD2 is a possible D gene (5 bases). V lost 2 bases and J lost 2, with 9 bases in between. The length of the CDR3 is 14 residues. Looked up from germline, CDR1 is MDHEN and CDR2 is SYDVKM. CDR3 protein: CASSLTGSQETQYF. The CDR3 DNA follows: TGTGCCAGCAGTTTAACGGGGAGTCAAGAGACCCAGTACTTC.

The chain combines TRBV11-2 with TRBJ1-2; 9 bases are shared with TRBD1. V dropped 4 bases and J dropped 8; count of bases not matched to a gene: 11. The CDR3 length is 15 residues. Germline V gives CDR1 SGHAT, CDR2 FQNNGV. CDR3 loop: CASSSNRDRVMGYTF. CDR3 DNA sequence: TGTGCCAGCAGCTCAAACCGGGACAGGGTGATGGGCTACACCTTC. Together with reference TRBV11-2 and TRBJ1-2, the CDR3 gives the full variable domain: EAGVAQSPRYKIIEKRQSVAFWCNPISGHATLYWYQQILGQGPKLLIQFQNNGVVDDSQLPKDRFSAERLKGVDSTLKIQPAKLEDSAVYLCASSSNRDRVMGYTFGSGTRLTVV.

The gene calls are TRBV25-1 and TRBJ1-5; 10 bases fit TRBD1. There are 14 residues in the CDR3. V gave up 3 bases and J gave up 5 bases; unmatched junction bases: 1. The V gene's germline CDR1 is MGHDK and CDR2 SYGVNS. The CDR3 DNA is TGTGCCAGCAGTGATGGGACAGGGGATCAGCCCCAGCATTTT. Its protein product is CASSDGTGDQPQHF.

CDR3 sequence: CASSPGLAGGYEQYF. In nucleotides, the CDR3 is TGTGCCAGCAGCCCCGGACTAGCGGGGGGCTACGAGCAGTACTTC. The V gene is TRBV3-1 (or the pseudogene TRBV3-2), the J gene TRBJ2-7; 14 bases map to TRBD2. Per germline, CDR1 LGHDT and CDR2 YNNKEL (reference sequence). Trimming took 4 bases from V and 3 from J; bases not matched to a gene: 2. The CDR3 has 15 residues.

This chain connects TRBV6-1 to TRBJ2-1; 12 bases agree with TRBD2. The V gene end was trimmed by 0 bases and the J gene end by 7 bases; junction bases not matched to a gene: 1. The CDR3 has 15 amino acids. Germline V lookup: CDR1 MNHNS, CDR2 SASEGT. Here the CDR3 DNA reads TGTGCCAGCAGTGAAGCTGGACTAGCGGGAAATGAGCAGTTCTTC. As protein: CASSEAGLAGNEQFF.

This chain uses TRBV9 with TRBJ2-7; possibly TRBD2 for D (6 bases). This CDR3 is 16 amino acids long. Germline CDR1 is SGDLS and CDR2 is YYNGEE. Trimming removed 3 bases from V and 2 bases from J, with 18 bases in between. The CDR3 DNA reads as TGTGCCAGCAGCGCTGGGGACTCAGTACCTACCTACGAGCAGTACTTC. Amino acid sequence: CASSAGDSVPTYEQYF. Together with reference TRBV9 and TRBJ2-7, the CDR3 gives the full variable domain: DSGVTQTPKHLITATGQRVTLRCSPRSGDLSVYWYQQSLDQGLQFLIQYYNGEERAKGNILERFSAQQFPDLHSELNLSSLELGDSALYFCASSAGDSVPTYEQYFGPGTRLTVT.

This sequence joins TRBV5-4 and TRBJ2-1; the D gene is possibly TRBD2 (7 bases). Trimming left V 4 bases short and J 1 base short, with 12 bases between. There are 15 residues in the CDR3. The germline V gene encodes CDR1 SGHNT and CDR2 YYREEE (reference sequence). In DNA, the CDR3 is TGTGCCAGCAGCCGGGGGGCGAGTTCCTACAATGAGCAGTTCTTC. It codes for CASSRGASSYNEQFF. The full variable domain, rest sourced from reference TRBV5-4 and TRBJ2-1, is ETGVTQSPTHLIKTRGQQVTLRCSSQSGHNTVSWYQQALGQGPQFIFQYYREEENGRGNFPPRFSGLQFPNYSSELNVNALELDDSALYLCASSRGASSYNEQFFGPGTRLTVL.